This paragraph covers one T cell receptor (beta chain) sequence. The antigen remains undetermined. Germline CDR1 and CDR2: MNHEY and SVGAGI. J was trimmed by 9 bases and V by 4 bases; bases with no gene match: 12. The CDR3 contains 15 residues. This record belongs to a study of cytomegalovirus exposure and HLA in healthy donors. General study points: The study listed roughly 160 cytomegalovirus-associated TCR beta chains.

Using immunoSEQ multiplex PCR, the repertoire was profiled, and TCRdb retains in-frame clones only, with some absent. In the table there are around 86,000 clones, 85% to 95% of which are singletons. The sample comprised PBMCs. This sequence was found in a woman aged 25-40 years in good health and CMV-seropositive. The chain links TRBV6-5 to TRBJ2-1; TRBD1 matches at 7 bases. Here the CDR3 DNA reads TGTGCCAGCAGTTCTGAGGGAACAGGGGCGAGTGAGCAGTTCTTC. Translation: CASSSEGTGASEQFF.